This is a list of T cell receptor beta chains from one sample in a study of long-term antiretroviral therapy in people with HIV. Produced via immunoSEQ multiplex PCR; TCRdb's table is partial and in-frame only. The table records 25,000 to 35,000 clones, 94% of them present only once. The source was unsorted PBMCs, collected more than 7.1 years after starting antiretroviral therapy. Source of these receptors: a man in his fifties or sixties with HIV. Both conserved end residues are part of each CDR3. D genes are given only for firm matches. Some rows mark clone size as missing; the rest say once, few, many or name a class of expanded clone.

few,TRBV10-3,TRBJ1-3,.,TGTGCCATCAGTGTAGGGCAGAACTCTGGAAACACCATATATTTT,CAISVGQNSGNTIYF
once,TRBV27,TRBJ1-2,.,TGTGCCAGCAGTCTGAACTATGGCTACACCTTC,CASSLNYGYTF
.,TRBV7-2,TRBJ2-7,.,TGTGCCAGCAGCCTGGGTCTTGGGGAGCAGTACTTC,CASSLGLGEQYF
.,TRBV7-2,TRBJ1-6,.,TGTGCCAGCAGCTTAGGGGTCGGTTCACCCCTCCACTTT,CASSLGVGSPLHF
.,TRBV5-4,TRBJ1-1,TRBD1,TGTGCCAGCAGCAGAGGACAGGACACTGAAGCTTTCTTT,CASSRGQDTEAFF
once,TRBV2,TRBJ2-3,TRBD1,TGTGCCAGCAGTGAGACAGGGGTCGGAGATACGCAGTATTTT,CASSETGVGDTQYF
.,TRBV14,TRBJ2-3,.,TGTGCCAGCAGCCAAGCCAGGGGCACAGATACGCAGTATTTT,CASSQARGTDTQYF
.,TRBV27,TRBJ2-3,TRBD2,TGTGCCAGCGGCTGGACTAGCGGGGCAGATACGCAGTATTTT,CASGWTSGADTQYF
.,TRBV12-5,TRBJ2-3,.,TGTGCTAGTGGTTTGAGCGGTCACCACAATACGCAGTATTTT,CASGLSGHHNTQYF
once,TRBV7-9,TRBJ2-1,.,TGTGCCAGCAGCTTAGAGGCTTACAATGAGCAGTTCTTC,CASSLEAYNEQFF
.,TRBV10-3,TRBJ1-4,TRBD1,TGTGCCATCAGTGGGGACAGGGACGGAAAACTGTTTTTT,CAISGDRDGKLFF
.,TRBV9,TRBJ2-3,TRBD2,TGTGCCAGCAGCCACCTAAGCGGGGAAACAGATACGCAGTATTTT,CASSHLSGETDTQYF
.,TRBV13,TRBJ2-3,.,TGTGCCAGCAGCCTAATTCCTCCGGGCACAGATACGCAGTATTTT,CASSLIPPGTDTQYF
.,TRBV6-1,TRBJ1-1,.,TGTGCCAGCAGTGAAGAGGGGCGCAGCACTGAAGCTTTCTTT,CASSEEGRSTEAFF
.,TRBV7-6,TRBJ2-7,.,TGTGCCAGCAGCTTAGATGGCAGGAGAGACGAGGAGCAGTACTTC,CASSLDGRRDEEQYF
.,TRBV6-1,TRBJ2-3,.,TGTGCCAGCAGGGGGAATATGGGGACAGATACGCAGTATTTT,CASRGNMGTDTQYF
.,TRBV13,TRBJ2-1,TRBD2,TGTGCCAGCAGCTCCCGGACTAGCGGGGGGGCGCATGAGCAGTTCTTC,CASSSRTSGGAHEQFF
.,TRBV5-1,TRBJ1-5,TRBD1,TGCGCCAGCAGCCCAGGACAGGGTGCTCAGCCCCAGCATTTT,CASSPGQGAQPQHF
.,TRBV5-6,TRBJ2-6,.,TGTGCCAGCAGCTCGGGGGACAGACGACGCTCTGGGGCCAACGTCCTGACTTTC,CASSSGDRRRSGANVLTF
.,TRBV6-1,TRBJ2-1,TRBD2,TGTGCCAGCAGTCATTTAGCGGGGGGAAACAATGAGCAGTTCTTC,CASSHLAGGNNEQFF
.,TRBV9,TRBJ2-1,.,TGTGCCAGCAGTGGTGGGTTAGCAACGGCCTACAATGAGCAGTTCTTC,CASSGGLATAYNEQFF
.,TRBV7-9,TRBJ2-2,TRBD2,TGTGCCAGCACCAAAGCGGGGGGCACCGGGGAGCTGTTTTTT,CASTKAGGTGELFF
.,TRBV7-2,TRBJ2-2,TRBD1,TGTGCCAGCAGCTTAGCGGGACAGGGGGTCTCCGGGGAGCTGTTTTTT,CASSLAGQGVSGELFF
.,TRBV2,TRBJ2-2,.,TGTGCCAGCAGTGCGTACGGGGCCGACACCGGGGAGCTGTTTTTT,CASSAYGADTGELFF
.,TRBV13,TRBJ2-7,.,TGTGCCAGCAGCTTAGGACTCGGGGGCTCCTACGAGCAGTACTTC,CASSLGLGGSYEQYF
.,TRBV6-1,TRBJ1-2,.,TGTGCCAGCAGTGAAGCACCCAGGATTAGCTATGGCTACACCTTC,CASSEAPRISYGYTF
.,TRBV5-6,TRBJ2-7,TRBD1,TGTGCCAGCAGCACGGGGACAGGGGGGCCCTACGAGCAGTACTTC,CASSTGTGGPYEQYF
.,TRBV7-9,TRBJ2-1,.,TGTGCCAGCAGCTTCGCAATCGATGAGCAGTTCTTC,CASSFAIDEQFF
.,TRBV7-2,TRBJ2-1,.,TGTGCCAGCAGCGCCATCACAGGAGATAAACAGTTCTTC,CASSAITGDKQFF
.,TRBV23-1,TRBJ2-3,TRBD1,TGCGCCAGCGGGGACAGGGGGACAGATACGCAGTATTTT,CASGDRGTDTQYF
.,TRBV9,TRBJ2-3,.,TGTGCCAGCAGCGTAGCCGTGGGGGGGCCCCACACAGATACGCAGTATTTT,CASSVAVGGPHTDTQYF
once,TRBV5-1,TRBJ1-1,.,TGCGCCAGCAGCCCCCGGACAACTCAAAGGAACACTGAAGCTTTCTTT,CASSPRTTQRNTEAFF
.,TRBV7-2,TRBJ2-3,.,TGTGCCAGCAGCTTAGACCGCCCAACAGATACGCAGTATTTT,CASSLDRPTDTQYF
few,TRBV19,TRBJ1-2,.,TGTGCCAGTTCCACTTCCGCGATTAACTATGGCTACACCTTC,CASSTSAINYGYTF
.,TRBV21-1,TRBJ1-2,.,TGTGCCAGCAGCAAAGGGAGGCTGGGGCTGTTCTCTAACTATGGCTACACCTTC,CASSKGRLGLFSNYGYTF
.,TRBV7-3,TRBJ2-2,TRBD2,TGTGCCAGCAGCTCCACCGGGGGAGGGCCCACCGGGGAGCTGTTTTTT,CASSSTGGGPTGELFF